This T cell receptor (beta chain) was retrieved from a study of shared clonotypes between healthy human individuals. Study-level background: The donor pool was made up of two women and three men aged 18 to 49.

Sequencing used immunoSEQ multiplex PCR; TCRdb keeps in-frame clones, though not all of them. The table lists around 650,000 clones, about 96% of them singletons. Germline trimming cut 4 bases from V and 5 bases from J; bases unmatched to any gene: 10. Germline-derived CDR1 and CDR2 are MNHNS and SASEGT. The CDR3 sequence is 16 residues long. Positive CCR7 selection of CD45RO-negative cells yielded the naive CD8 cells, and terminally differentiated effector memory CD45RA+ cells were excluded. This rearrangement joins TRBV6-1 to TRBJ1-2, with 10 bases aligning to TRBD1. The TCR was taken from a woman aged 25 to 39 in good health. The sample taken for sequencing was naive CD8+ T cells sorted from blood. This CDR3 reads CASSVLGQGVGYGYTF. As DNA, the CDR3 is TGTGCCAGCAGTGTCCTAGGACAGGGGGTTGGGTATGGCTACACCTTC.